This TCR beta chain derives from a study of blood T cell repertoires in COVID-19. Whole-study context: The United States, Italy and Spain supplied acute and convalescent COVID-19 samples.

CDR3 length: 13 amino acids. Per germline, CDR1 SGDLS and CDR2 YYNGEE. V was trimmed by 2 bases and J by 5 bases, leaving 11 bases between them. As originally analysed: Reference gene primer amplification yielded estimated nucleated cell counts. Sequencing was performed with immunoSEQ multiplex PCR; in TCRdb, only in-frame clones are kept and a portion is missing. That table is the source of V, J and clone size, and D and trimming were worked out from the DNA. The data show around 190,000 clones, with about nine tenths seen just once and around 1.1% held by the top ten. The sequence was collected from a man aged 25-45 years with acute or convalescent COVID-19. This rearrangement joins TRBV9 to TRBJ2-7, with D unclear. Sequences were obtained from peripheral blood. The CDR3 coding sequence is TGTGCCAGCAGCGTTTCTCCCCAGGACGAGCAGTACTTC. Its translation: CASSVSPQDEQYF.